The 30 T cell receptor beta chains reported below all come from one sample, sequenced in a study of blood T cells in healthy people across ages. A second PCR, run for roughly 7 to 11 cycles, used a sample-barcoded 5' primer plus a J-beta primer mix. Each CDR3 protein gets one entry after TCRdb re-called the 5' RACE reads with MiXCR. The table lists some 900,000 distinct CDR3 sequences, about 44% of them singletons. Material for sequencing was blood. Receptor source: a man aged 25-45 years in good health.

This clonotype was counted a single time. This rearrangement joins TRBV27 to TRBJ2-5; 7 nucleotides agree with TRBD1. With the DNA end fitting TRBJ2-7 better, the J assignment may be wrong. Germline V gene lookup returns CDR1 MNHEY and CDR2 SMNVEV (reference sequence). The CDR3 spans 16 residues. Here the CDR3 reads CASSWDSHPSANEQYF. The CDR3 coding sequence is TGTGCCAGCAGTTGGGACAGCCATCCGTCGGCTAACGAGCAGTACTTC.

The chain couples TRBV20-1 to TRBJ1-2, with D perhaps matching TRBD1 (6 bases). Trimming pared 8 bases from V and 4 bases from J, leaving 17 bases between. The length of the CDR3 is 13 residues. Germline CDR1 DFQATT, CDR2 SNEGSKA (reference sequence). The CDR3, as DNA: TGCAGTACGAGGGACATCTATACCTATGGCTACACCTTC. It yields the protein CSTRDIYTYGYTF.

This clonotype was seen more than once but under ten times. The chain combines TRBV20-1 with TRBJ2-7; a possible D gene is TRBD2 (5 bases). The CDR3 is made up of 17 amino acids. V was clipped by 3 bases and J by 2 bases, with 23 bases between them. Germline CDR1 is DFQATT and CDR2 is SNEGSKA (reference sequence). CDR3 coding DNA: TGCAGTGCTAGTGATCTCCGATTGCGAGGAGGAACCTACGAGCAGTACTTC. Encoded protein: CSASDLRLRGGTYEQYF.

This clonotype was counted only a few times. The rearrangement links TRBV4-2 to TRBJ1-5, with 7 bases matching TRBD1. Trimming took 3 bases from V and 0 from J; bases not matched to a gene: 11. Germline CDR1 reads LGHNA; CDR2 reads YNFKEQ. This CDR3 has 18 residues. As DNA, the CDR3 is TGTGCCAGCAGCCATGCCGTCGGGACAGTGGATAGCAATCAGCCCCAGCATTTT. Amino acids: CASSHAVGTVDSNQPQHF.

The CDR3 reads CASSSPGTGNYGYTF. The CDR3 DNA follows: TGTGCCAGCAGTTCCCCGGGGACAGGGAACTATGGCTACACCTTC. The chain is built from TRBV28 and TRBJ1-2, with 9 nucleotides matching TRBD1. V lost 4 bases and J lost 2; bases outside the gene matches: 5. This CDR3 spans 15 amino acids. Germline V gene lookup returns CDR1 MDHEN and CDR2 SYDVKM.

The chain has TRBV7-3 and TRBJ2-1, with 9 bases identical to TRBD1. There are 22 residues in the CDR3. Looked up from germline, CDR1 is SGHTA and CDR2 is FQGTGA. Trimming at V came to 5 bases and at J to 4 bases, leaving 27 bases not matched to a gene. CDR3 sequence (DNA): TGTGCCAGCAGCCCGTTCCTCAACAGGGGGCGCCCGTACCCTGATGCTTACAATGAGCAGTTCTTC. Its protein product is CASSPFLNRGRPYPDAYNEQFF.

This chain links TRBV27 with TRBJ1-6; no clear D. The germline V gene has CDR1 MNHEY and CDR2 SMNVEV (reference sequence). This CDR3 is built from 15 residues. Trimming removed 2 bases from V and 0 bases from J, with 5 bases in between. The CDR3 reads CASSLAFSYNSPLHF. The DNA for the CDR3 is TGTGCCAGCAGTTTAGCATTCTCCTATAATTCACCCCTCCACTTT.

The J gene is TRBJ2-7, the V gene TRBV20-1; 10 bases line up with TRBD2. V gave up 0 bases and J gave up 4 bases; unmatched junction bases: 6. Germline lookup yields CDR1 DFQATT and CDR2 SNEGSKA (reference sequence). The CDR3 loop spans 15 amino acids. The CDR3 sequence is CSARDRTSGKYEQYF. The CDR3 DNA sequence: TGCAGTGCTAGAGATCGAACTAGCGGGAAATACGAGCAGTACTTC.

This clonotype was seen a few times. Just one base apart from a much larger clone, this may be a read error. The CDR3 DNA sequence: TGTGCCAGCAGCTGGGACAGGTCGAATGAGCAGTTCTTC. Its protein is CASSWDRSNEQFF. This chain joins TRBV11-2 and TRBJ2-1, with 8 bases that match TRBD1. Trimming cost V 4 bases and J 7 bases; bases outside gene matches: 3. The germline V gene has CDR1 SGHAT and CDR2 FQNNGV. This CDR3 comprises 13 residues.

The DNA of the CDR3 is TGCAGTGCTAGAGATATTAGCGGGGGGGTAATGTATGAGCAGTTCTTC. Translating it yields CSARDISGGVMYEQFF. The chain carries TRBV20-1 and TRBJ2-1, with 11 bases lining up with TRBD2. Per germline, CDR1 DFQATT and CDR2 SNEGSKA (reference sequence). V dropped 0 bases and J dropped 8; count of bases not matched to a gene: 9. CDR3 length: 16 amino acids.

This chain uses TRBV7-3 with TRBJ2-3; tentatively, D is TRBD1 or TRBD2 (6 bases each). V lost 3 bases and J lost 6, with 19 bases in between. The germline V gene encodes CDR1 SGHTA and CDR2 FQGTGA. The CDR3 is 16 amino acids. The CDR3 coding sequence is TGTGCCAGCAGCTTGCTGACCGGGACAAGCGGGGATACGCAGTATTTT. This translates into CASSLLTGTSGDTQYF. Looking up the rest from reference TRBV7-3 and TRBJ2-3 gives the full variable domain: GAGVSQTPSNKVTEKGKYVELRCDPISGHTALYWYRQSLGQGPEFLIYFQGTGAADDSGLPNDRFFAVRPEGSVSTLKIQRTERGDSAVYLCASSLLTGTSGDTQYFGPGTRLTVL.

The gene calls are TRBV7-9 and TRBJ2-3; possibly TRBD1 for D (6 bases). V was trimmed by 5 bases and J by 4 bases, leaving 13 bases between them. Germline CDR1 is SEHNR and CDR2 is FQNEAQ (reference sequence). This CDR3 region has 14 residues. The CDR3 nucleotides are TGTGCCAGCAGCCCCTCCCGACAGGCAGATACGCAGTATTTT. Encoded protein: CASSPSRQADTQYF.

This chain uses TRBV20-1 with TRBJ2-5; 8 bases fit TRBD1. CDR3 length equals 15 residues. V was clipped by 2 bases and J by 4 bases; unmatched bases: 9. From germline, CDR1 is DFQATT and CDR2 SNEGSKA (reference sequence). CDR3 amino acids: CSARIPGGGGETQYF. The CDR3 DNA reads TGCAGTGCTAGAATTCCAGGGGGCGGTGGAGAGACCCAGTACTTC.

The V gene is TRBV7-2, the J gene TRBJ2-1, with TRBD2 matching 8 bases. The germline CDR1 and CDR2 sequences are SGHTA and FQGNSA. V lost 5 bases and J lost 6; bases outside the gene matches: 6. This CDR3 comprises 14 residues. This CDR3 reads CASSTTGTSNEQFF. Here the CDR3 DNA reads TGTGCCAGCAGCACAACCGGGACTAGCAATGAGCAGTTCTTC.

This clonotype was detected only a few times. J is TRBJ2-1 and V is TRBV7-2, with D hard to call. Germline CDR1 and CDR2: SGHTA and FQGNSA. The CDR3 contains 15 residues. V was pared by 1 base and J by 8 bases, with 15 bases between. The CDR3, as DNA: TGTGCCAGCAGCTTAGATACACTAACGATCCATGAGCAGTTCTTC. Translation: CASSLDTLTIHEQFF.

The count of this clonotype is one. This chain joins TRBV2 and TRBJ1-6, with D tentatively TRBD1 (5 bases). This CDR3 has 15 amino acids. V lost 7 bases to trimming and J lost 2 bases, with 12 bases between them. Germline V gene lookup returns CDR1 SNHLY and CDR2 FYNNEI. The CDR3 DNA reads TGTGCCAGCAAGCGGGGGGGAACCTATAATTCACCCCTCCACTTT. This encodes CASKRGGTYNSPLHF.

The chain joins TRBV11-2 to TRBJ2-1; D is uncertain. V was trimmed by 0 bases and J by 5 bases, leaving 11 bases between them. Germline V gene sequence: CDR1 SGHAT, CDR2 FQNNGV. There are 15 residues in the CDR3. The CDR3, as DNA: TGTGCCAGCAGCTTAGAGGCAAATCCTAACAATGAGCAGTTCTTC. It specifies CASSLEANPNNEQFF.

The J gene is TRBJ1-1, the V gene TRBV10-3; 7 bases line up with TRBD1. The CDR3 is 13 residues long. Germline CDR1 is ENHRY and CDR2 is SYGVKD. Unmatched junction bases numbered 10, after V lost 10 bases and J lost 5 bases. The CDR3 protein is CAKPTGLRTEAFF. The DNA of the CDR3 is TGTGCCAAACCGACAGGGTTGAGGACTGAAGCTTTCTTT.

V usage is TRBV12-3 or TRBV12-4 and J usage is TRBJ1-1; D uncertain. V was cut by 3 bases and J by 0 bases, with 11 bases left in between. The CDR3 sequence is 15 residues long. The chain's CDR3 is CASSFVGRVNTEAFF. Written as DNA, the CDR3 is TGTGCCAGCAGTTTCGTAGGGAGGGTGAACACTGAAGCTTTCTTT.

This clonotype was seen repeatedly, ten times or more. The chain employs TRBV29-1 and TRBJ1-2; 7 positions match TRBD1. Germline loops: CDR1 SQVTM, CDR2 ANQGSEA. Trimming took 4 bases from V and 6 from J; bases not matched to a gene: 5. The CDR3 totals 12 residues. CDR3 amino acids: CSVGRGEDGYTF. CDR3 in DNA: TGCAGCGTTGGCAGGGGGGAAGATGGCTACACCTTC.

This clonotype was detected only a few times. The chain has TRBV25-1 and TRBJ2-7; maybe TRBD2 (6 bases). Germline V gene sequence: CDR1 MGHDK, CDR2 SYGVNS. Trimming took 4 bases from V and 3 from J, leaving 13 bases between them. The CDR3 has 14 residues. DNA for the CDR3: TGTGCCAGCAGTGGGAGGGACGGGTACTACGAGCAGTACTTC. The encoded protein is CASSGRDGYYEQYF.

The chain has TRBV4-2 and TRBJ2-7; TRBD1 matches 9 bases. CDR3 length equals 16 residues. From germline, CDR1 is LGHNA and CDR2 YNFKEQ. The J segment lost 5 bases and the V segment lost 4 bases, leaving 12 bases of the junction unmatched. This CDR3 reads CASSPAKGTGTNEQYF. CDR3 nucleotides: TGTGCCAGCAGCCCCGCGAAAGGGACAGGGACGAACGAGCAGTACTTC.

There are a few counts of this clonotype. The V gene is TRBV29-1, the J gene TRBJ1-5; the D is unclear. Trimming removed 2 bases at V and 4 bases at J, with 12 bases between. The CDR3 contains 14 residues. From germline, CDR1 is SQVTM and CDR2 ANQGSEA. For the CDR3, the DNA is TGCAGCGTTGAAACCGGCGGACCGAATCAGCCCCAGCATTTT. This translates into CSVETGGPNQPQHF.

A few counts support this clonotype. The chain is built from TRBV4-1 and TRBJ2-2, with D possibly being TRBD2 (5 bases). This CDR3 spans 14 amino acids. The V end lost 6 bases, the J end lost 0 bases, and 8 bases lay between the germline ends. CDR1 is MGHRA, CDR2 YSYEKL, per germline. As DNA, the CDR3 is TGCGCCAGCAGGCGGGCACCGAACACCGGGGAGCTGTTTTTT. Translated, it gives CASRRAPNTGELFF.

This clonotype was detected only a few times. V usage is TRBV7-2 and J usage is TRBJ2-3, with 10 nucleotides matching TRBD1. The CDR3 runs 16 residues. V trimming: 2 bases; J trimming: 5 bases; junction bases outside the gene matches: 7. CDR1 is SGHTA, CDR2 FQGNSA, per germline. CDR3: CASSLFLGQGLDTQYF. In DNA form, the CDR3 reads TGTGCCAGCAGCTTATTTCTGGGACAGGGGTTAGATACGCAGTATTTT.

The table lists this clonotype with a count of one. The chain carries TRBV5-1 and TRBJ2-1; 7 bases line up with TRBD2. Trimming removed 1 base from V and 8 bases from J; junction bases left unmatched: 6. Germline V lookup: CDR1 SGHRS, CDR2 YFSETQ. This CDR3 is 14 amino acids long. CDR3 loop: CASSLRAGKDEQFF. The DNA of the CDR3 is TGCGCCAGCAGCTTGCGAGCGGGGAAGGATGAGCAGTTCTTC.

The count of this clonotype is one. The J gene is TRBJ2-7, the V gene TRBV30; D unresolved. Per germline, CDR1 GTSNPN and CDR2 SVGIG (reference sequence). Trimming pared 1 base from V and 2 bases from J, leaving 9 bases between. The CDR3 runs to 13 residues. The CDR3 DNA follows: TGTGCCTGGAGTGCGTACAGCACCTACGAGCAGTACTTC. It codes for CAWSAYSTYEQYF.

The gene calls are TRBV9 and TRBJ1-2; D is unresolved. V was clipped by 0 bases and J by 0 bases, with 9 bases between them. Per germline, CDR1 SGDLS and CDR2 YYNGEE. The CDR3 spans 15 residues. The chain's CDR3 is CASSVGRDSNYGYTF. CDR3 DNA sequence: TGTGCCAGCAGCGTAGGCCGAGATTCTAACTATGGCTACACCTTC.

V usage is TRBV6-5 and J usage is TRBJ2-1; no firm D call. The CDR3 runs to 14 residues. V lost 6 bases and J 3 bases, leaving 12 bases between the germline ends. From germline, CDR1 is MNHEY and CDR2 SVGAGI. CDR3 in DNA: TGTGCCAGCAGCCCTGACGGGCTCTACAATGAGCAGTTCTTC. Residues: CASSPDGLYNEQFF.

This clonotype has just a few counts. This chain connects TRBV5-1 to TRBJ2-7; D remains ambiguous. Germline V lookup: CDR1 SGHRS, CDR2 YFSETQ. V gave up 0 bases and J gave up 2 bases, with 6 bases separating them. This CDR3 has 13 residues. The DNA of the CDR3 is TGCGCCAGCAGCTTGGAGAGTACCTACGAGCAGTACTTC. It yields the protein CASSLESTYEQYF.